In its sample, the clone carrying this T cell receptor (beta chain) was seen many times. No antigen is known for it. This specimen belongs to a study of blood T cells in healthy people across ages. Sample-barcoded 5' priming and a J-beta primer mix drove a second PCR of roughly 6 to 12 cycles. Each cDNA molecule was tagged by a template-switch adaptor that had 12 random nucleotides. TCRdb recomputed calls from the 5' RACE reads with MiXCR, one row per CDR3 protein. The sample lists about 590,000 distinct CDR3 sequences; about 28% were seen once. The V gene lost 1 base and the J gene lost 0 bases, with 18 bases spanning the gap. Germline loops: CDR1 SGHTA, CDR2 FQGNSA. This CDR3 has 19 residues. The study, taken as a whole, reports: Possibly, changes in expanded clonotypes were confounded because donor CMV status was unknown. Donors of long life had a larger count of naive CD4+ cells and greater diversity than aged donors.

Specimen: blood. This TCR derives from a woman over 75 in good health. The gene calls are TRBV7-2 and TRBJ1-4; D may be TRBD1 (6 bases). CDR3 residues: CASSLEPSGAGATNEKLFF. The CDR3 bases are TGTGCCAGCAGCTTAGAGCCCTCGGGGGCGGGGGCAACTAATGAAAAACTGTTTTTT. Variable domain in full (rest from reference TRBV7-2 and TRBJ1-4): GAGVSQSPSNKVTEKGKDVELRCDPISGHTALYWYRQSLGQGLEFLIYFQGNSAPDKSGLPSDRFSAERTGGSVSTLTIQRTQQEDSAVYLCASSLEPSGAGATNEKLFFGSGTQLSVL.